This is a list of T cell receptor beta chains from one sample in a study of blood T cells in healthy people across ages. TCRdb reprocessed the 5' RACE reads via MiXCR and lists one record per CDR3 protein. Of 1.5 million to 2 million distinct CDR3 sequences in the sample, 28% are singletons; the top ten hold 7.7%. The specimen sequenced was blood. These receptors originate from a woman aged 25 to 39 in good health. The CDR3 runs from the conserved cysteine through the conserved F or W. The D gene is left open where the match is weak. Rows give clone size only sometimes, using once, few, many, or a class for an expanded clone.

clone_size j_call v_call d_call cdr3_aa cdr3_nt
- TRBJ2-1 TRBV7-3 - CASSWGDTLEGEQFF TGTGCCAGCAGCTGGGGAGACACCTTGGAGGGTGAGCAGTTCTTC
- TRBJ2-2 TRBV18 - CASSPRKSTGELFF TGTGCCAGCTCACCAAGGAAGAGCACCGGGGAGCTGTTTTTT
many TRBJ2-3 TRBV7-2 - CASSVLARDQYF TGTGCCAGCAGCGTCCTAGCGCGCGATCAGTATTTT
few TRBJ1-5 TRBV5-6 - CASSRAGFSNQPQHF TGTGCCAGCAGCCGAGCCGGTTTTAGCAATCAGCCCCAGCATTTT
- TRBJ2-3 TRBV20-1 - CSAPKGGSSTDTQYF TGCAGTGCTCCAAAGGGGGGGTCTAGTACAGATACGCAGTATTTT
many TRBJ2-7 TRBV7-6 - CASSLGASPPYEQYF TGTGCCAGCAGCTTAGGGGCCTCTCCCCCCTACGAGCAGTACTTC
- TRBJ1-4 TRBV12-3/TRBV12-4 - CASSFAEDLNKVFF TGTGCCAGCAGTTTTGCAGAGGACCTGAACAAGGTGTTTTTT
- TRBJ2-5 TRBV5-1 TRBD2 CASSRGGRGGIQGTQYF TGCGCCAGCAGCCGGGGGGGCAGAGGAGGCATCCAGGGGACCCAGTACTTC
- TRBJ1-2 TRBV12-3/TRBV12-4 TRBD1 CASSHDRGFNYGYTF TGTGCCAGCAGTCATGACAGGGGGTTTAACTATGGCTACACCTTC
- TRBJ2-1 TRBV5-4 TRBD2 CASSKAPAGEQFF TGTGCCAGCAGCAAAGCCCCAGCGGGGGAGCAGTTCTTC
few TRBJ2-3 TRBV10-3 - CAISPGGGTDTQYF TGTGCCATCAGTCCAGGGGGGGGCACAGATACGCAGTATTTT
few TRBJ2-7 TRBV20-1 TRBD2 CSARGTSGGPYEQYF TGCAGTGCTAGGGGGACTAGCGGGGGGCCCTACGAGCAGTACTTC
- TRBJ2-7 TRBV7-2 - CASSLVGTTISYEQYF TGTGCCAGCAGCTTAGTCGGAACAACTATCTCCTACGAGCAGTACTTC
few TRBJ2-7 TRBV6-2/TRBV6-3 - CAAGSRGHEQYF TGTGCCGCCGGGTCAAGGGGCCACGAGCAGTACTTC
few TRBJ1-5 TRBV27 - CASSSLGTGTNQPQHF TGTGCCAGCAGTTCTTTGGGTACGGGGACTAATCAGCCCCAGCATTTT
few TRBJ2-1 TRBV2 TRBD2 CASISRLAGLGNEQFF TGTGCCAGCATTTCCCGACTAGCGGGTCTTGGGAATGAGCAGTTCTTC
- TRBJ2-3 TRBV12-3/TRBV12-4 - CASRPQGGVSTDTQYF TGTGCCAGCCGCCCACAGGGCGGCGTCAGCACAGATACGCAGTATTTT
few TRBJ2-6 TRBV29-1 - CSVVGTGANVLTF TGCAGCGTTGTCGGCACTGGGGCCAACGTCCTGACTTTC
- TRBJ2-1 TRBV20-1 - CSAKGGGVTSYNEQFF TGCAGTGCTAAAGGGGGGGGCGTCACCTCCTACAATGAGCAGTTCTTC
- TRBJ1-1 TRBV7-3 - CASSLDSGRNTEAFF TGTGCCAGCAGCTTAGATTCAGGGAGGAACACTGAAGCTTTCTTT
many TRBJ2-7 TRBV6-2/TRBV6-3 - CASSLPGTRTYEQYF TGTGCCAGCAGTTTGCCGGGGACGAGGACCTACGAGCAGTACTTC
- TRBJ1-2 TRBV5-1 TRBD1 CASSWSQGAGYTF TGCGCCAGCAGCTGGAGCCAGGGGGCTGGCTACACCTTC
many TRBJ2-1 TRBV10-1 TRBD2 CASSAGGTYNEQFF TGCGCCAGCAGTGCGGGGGGGACCTACAATGAGCAGTTCTTC
- TRBJ2-2 TRBV6-2/TRBV6-3 - CASSRSDTGELFF TGTGCCAGCAGTCGATCCGACACCGGGGAGCTGTTTTTT
- TRBJ1-1 TRBV3-1 - CASSPRRPSEAFF TGTGCCAGCAGCCCCAGAAGGCCATCTGAAGCTTTCTTT
few TRBJ2-6 TRBV7-9 - CASSSRLVETSGANVLTF TGTGCCAGCAGCTCAAGACTAGTTGAGACCTCTGGGGCCAACGTCCTGACTTTC
many TRBJ2-1 TRBV20-1 TRBD2 CSARLSGRAGEQFF TGCAGTGCTAGACTTAGCGGGAGGGCCGGTGAGCAGTTCTTC
- TRBJ2-7 TRBV20-1 - CSTSSGDGYEQYF TGCAGTACAAGTAGCGGTGATGGCTACGAGCAGTACTTC
- TRBJ1-1 TRBV12-3/TRBV12-4 TRBD1 CASSVRGQHTEAFF TGTGCCAGCAGTGTAAGGGGGCAGCACACTGAAGCTTTCTTT
few TRBJ2-7 TRBV12-3/TRBV12-4 - CASSFGLLNEQYF TGTGCCAGCAGTTTTGGGCTATTAAACGAGCAGTACTTC
- TRBJ2-1 TRBV4-1 - CASSHGQVGNEQFF TGCGCCAGCAGCCACGGTCAGGTGGGCAATGAGCAGTTCTTC
- TRBJ2-7 TRBV25-1 - CASREKGFDYEQYF TGTGCCAGCAGGGAAAAGGGGTTTGACTACGAGCAGTACTTC
few TRBJ1-5 TRBV7-9 - CASSLGSRPQHF TGTGCCAGCAGCTTAGGTTCTCGTCCCCAGCATTTT
many TRBJ1-2 TRBV7-2 - CASSLGPGYGYTF TGTGCCAGCAGTTTAGGGCCGGGCTATGGCTACACCTTC
- TRBJ1-1 TRBV12-3/TRBV12-4 TRBD1 CASSPADRGQDTEAFF TGTGCCAGCAGCCCGGCAGACAGGGGCCAGGACACTGAAGCTTTCTTT
- TRBJ2-3 TRBV7-2 TRBD2 CASSKGLAGDWGADTQYF TGTGCCAGCAGCAAGGGACTAGCGGGAGACTGGGGCGCAGATACGCAGTATTTT
- TRBJ1-4 TRBV2 TRBD1 CASRAQGVLGEKLFF TGTGCCAGCAGAGCACAGGGGGTTCTGGGTGAAAAACTGTTTTTT
many TRBJ2-5 TRBV10-3 TRBD2 CAISAGTSGRASQETQYF TGTGCCATCTCTGCGGGGACTAGCGGGAGGGCCAGCCAAGAGACCCAGTACTTC
- TRBJ2-7 TRBV7-9 TRBD2 CASSALAASGSHEQYF TGTGCCAGCAGCGCTCTCGCGGCTAGCGGGAGCCACGAGCAGTACTTC
few TRBJ2-7 TRBV6-5 - CASLGPFYEQYF TGTGCCAGCCTTGGGCCCTTCTACGAGCAGTACTTC
few TRBJ1-1 TRBV6-2/TRBV6-3 - CASRPPRTAMNTEAFF TGTGCCAGCAGACCTCCCCGGACGGCTATGAACACTGAAGCTTTCTTT
- TRBJ2-1 TRBV19 TRBD2 CASRSGGGTYNEQFF TGTGCCAGCCGTAGCGGGGGGGGTACGTACAATGAGCAGTTCTTC
many TRBJ2-1 TRBV7-2 TRBD2 CASSPWLAGSYNEQFF TGTGCCAGCAGCCCTTGGCTAGCGGGCTCCTACAATGAGCAGTTCTTC
- TRBJ2-7 TRBV6-5 TRBD2 CASRSVASGRYEQYF TGTGCCAGCCGATCGGTGGCTAGCGGGAGATACGAGCAGTACTTC